This T cell receptor (beta chain) was sequenced for a study of glioma-infiltrating T cells after dendritic cell vaccination. Assay: immunoSEQ multiplex PCR; the TCRdb copy retains only in-frame clones and omits some. Counted here are 30,000 to 40,000 clones, approximately 84% occurring once; the ten biggest clones make up over 6.5%. CDR3 length: 12 residues. The chain combines TRBV21-1 with TRBJ2-7; the table assigns TRBD2, which was not confirmed against the DNA. TRBV21-1 is classified as a pseudogene. This receptor was obtained from a human donor with glioblastoma. Here the sequenced sample was blood, taken before dendritic cell vaccination. The CDR3 DNA reads as TGTGCCAAGACGGAGGGGGGGCTCGAGCAGTACTTC. It encodes CAKTEGGLEQYF.